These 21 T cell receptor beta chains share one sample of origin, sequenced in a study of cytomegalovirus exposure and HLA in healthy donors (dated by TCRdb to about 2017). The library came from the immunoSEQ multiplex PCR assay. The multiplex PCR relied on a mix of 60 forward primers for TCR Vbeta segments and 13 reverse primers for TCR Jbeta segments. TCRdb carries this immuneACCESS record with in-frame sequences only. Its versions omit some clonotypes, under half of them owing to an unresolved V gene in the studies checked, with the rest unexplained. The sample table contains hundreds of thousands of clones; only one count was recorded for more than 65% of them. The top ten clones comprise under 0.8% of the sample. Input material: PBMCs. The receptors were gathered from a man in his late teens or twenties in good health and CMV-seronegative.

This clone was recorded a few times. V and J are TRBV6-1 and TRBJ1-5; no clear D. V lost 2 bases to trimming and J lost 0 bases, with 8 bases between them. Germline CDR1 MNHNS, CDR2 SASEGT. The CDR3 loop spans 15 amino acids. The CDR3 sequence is CASSEPVYSNQPQHF. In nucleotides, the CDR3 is TGTGCCAGCAGTGAACCAGTTTATAGCAATCAGCCCCAGCATTTT.

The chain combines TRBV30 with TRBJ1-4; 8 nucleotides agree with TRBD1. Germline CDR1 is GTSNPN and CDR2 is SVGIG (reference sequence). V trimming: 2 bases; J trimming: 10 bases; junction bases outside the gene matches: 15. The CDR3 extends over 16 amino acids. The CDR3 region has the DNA TGTGCCTGGAGTTTGACACAAACGAGCACAGGGGGAAAACTGTTTTTT. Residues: CAWSLTQTSTGGKLFF. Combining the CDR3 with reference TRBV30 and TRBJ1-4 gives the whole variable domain SQTIHQWPATLVQPVGSPLSLECTVEGTSNPNLYWYRQAAGRGLQLLFYSVGIGQISSEVPQNLSASRPQDRQFILSSKKLLLSDSGFYLCAWSLTQTSTGGKLFFGSGTQLSVL.

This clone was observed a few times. The CDR3 sequence: CASSLGQHTDTQYF. The DNA of the CDR3 is TGTGCCAGCAGTTTAGGACAACACACAGATACGCAGTATTTT. This rearrangement joins TRBV27 to TRBJ2-3; D is possibly TRBD1 (5 bases). There are 14 residues in the CDR3. The germline CDR1 and CDR2 sequences are MNHEY and SMNVEV (reference sequence). Trimming pared 2 bases from V and 2 bases from J, leaving 8 bases between.

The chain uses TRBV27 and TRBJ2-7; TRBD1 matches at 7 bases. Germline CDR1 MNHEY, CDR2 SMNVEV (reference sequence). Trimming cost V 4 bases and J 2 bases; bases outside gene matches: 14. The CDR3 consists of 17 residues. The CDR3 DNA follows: TGTGCCAGCAGTTCATCCAAAACGGGACAGATAGCCTACGAGCAGTACTTC. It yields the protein CASSSSKTGQIAYEQYF.

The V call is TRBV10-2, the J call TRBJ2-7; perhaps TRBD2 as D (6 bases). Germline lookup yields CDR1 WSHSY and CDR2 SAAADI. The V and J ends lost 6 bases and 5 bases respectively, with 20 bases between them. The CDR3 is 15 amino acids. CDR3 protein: CASRARGAAGHEQYF. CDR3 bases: TGCGCCAGCAGGGCCCGTGGAGCGGCGGGACACGAGCAGTACTTC.

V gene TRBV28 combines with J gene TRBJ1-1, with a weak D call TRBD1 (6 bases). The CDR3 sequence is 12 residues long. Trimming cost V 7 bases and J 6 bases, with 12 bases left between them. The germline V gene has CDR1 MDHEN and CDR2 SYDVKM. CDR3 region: CASTTGGPEAFF. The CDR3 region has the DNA TGTGCCAGCACTACGGGGGGGCCTGAAGCTTTCTTT.

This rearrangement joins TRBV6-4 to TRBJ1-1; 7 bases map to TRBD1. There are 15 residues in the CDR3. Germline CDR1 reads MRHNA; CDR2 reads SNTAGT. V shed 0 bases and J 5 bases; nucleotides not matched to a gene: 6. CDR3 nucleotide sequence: TGTGCCAGCAGTGACTCTCCCAGGGGGAAGACTGAAGCTTTCTTT. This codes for CASSDSPRGKTEAFF.

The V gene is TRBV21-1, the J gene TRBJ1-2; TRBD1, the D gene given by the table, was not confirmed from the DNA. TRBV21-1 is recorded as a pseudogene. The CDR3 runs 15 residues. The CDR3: CASSKANRVHYGYTF. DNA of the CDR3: TGTGCCAGCAGCAAAGCAAACAGGGTCCACTATGGCTACACCTTC.

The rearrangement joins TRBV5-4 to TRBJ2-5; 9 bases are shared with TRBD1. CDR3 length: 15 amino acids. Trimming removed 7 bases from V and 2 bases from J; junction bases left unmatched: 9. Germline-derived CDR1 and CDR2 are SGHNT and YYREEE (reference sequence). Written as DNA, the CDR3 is TGTGCCAGCCAGGGGGGACAGGGAAGTCAAGAGACCCAGTACTTC. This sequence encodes CASQGGQGSQETQYF.

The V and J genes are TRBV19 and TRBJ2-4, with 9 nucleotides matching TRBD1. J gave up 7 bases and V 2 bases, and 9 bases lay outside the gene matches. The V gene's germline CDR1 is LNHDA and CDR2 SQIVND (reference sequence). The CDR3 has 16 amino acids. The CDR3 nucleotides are TGTGCCAGTAGTATACAGGGTGACAGGGGGAAGAACATTCAGTACTTC. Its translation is CASSIQGDRGKNIQYF.

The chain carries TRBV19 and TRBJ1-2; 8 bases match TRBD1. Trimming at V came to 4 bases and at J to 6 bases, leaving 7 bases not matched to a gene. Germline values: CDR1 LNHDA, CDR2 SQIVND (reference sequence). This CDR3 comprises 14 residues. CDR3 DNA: TGTGCCAGTAGTAAGCACAGGGGGAGGGATGGCTACACCTTC. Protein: CASSKHRGRDGYTF. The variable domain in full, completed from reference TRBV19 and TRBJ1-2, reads DGGITQSPKYLFRKEGQNVTLSCEQNLNHDAMYWYRQDPGQGLRLIYYSQIVNDFQKGDIAEGYSVSREKKESFPLTVTSAQKNPTAFYLCASSKHRGRDGYTFGSGTRLTVV.

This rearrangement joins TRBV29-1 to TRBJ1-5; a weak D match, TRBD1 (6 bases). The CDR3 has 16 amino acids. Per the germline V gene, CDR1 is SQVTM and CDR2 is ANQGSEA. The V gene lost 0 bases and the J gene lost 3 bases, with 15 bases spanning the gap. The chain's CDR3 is CSVEDRGAGPNQPQHF. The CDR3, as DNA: TGCAGCGTTGAAGATCGGGGGGCAGGACCCAATCAGCCCCAGCATTTT.

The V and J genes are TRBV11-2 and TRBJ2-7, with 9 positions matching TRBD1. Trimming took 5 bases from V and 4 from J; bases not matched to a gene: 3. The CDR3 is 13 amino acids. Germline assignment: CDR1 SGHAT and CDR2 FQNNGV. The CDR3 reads CASSRGQGYEQYF. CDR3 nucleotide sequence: TGTGCCAGCAGCCGAGGACAGGGGTACGAGCAGTACTTC.

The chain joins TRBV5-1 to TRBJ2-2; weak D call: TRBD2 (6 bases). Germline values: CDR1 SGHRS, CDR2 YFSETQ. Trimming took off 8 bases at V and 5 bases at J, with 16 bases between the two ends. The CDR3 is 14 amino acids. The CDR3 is CASHPGESTGELFF. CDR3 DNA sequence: TGCGCCAGTCACCCGGGAGAGTCGACCGGGGAGCTGTTTTTT. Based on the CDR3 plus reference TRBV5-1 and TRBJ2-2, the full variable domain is KAGVTQTPRYLIKTRGQQVTLSCSPISGHRSVSWYQQTPGQGLQFLFEYFSETQRNKGNFPGRFSGRQFSNSRSEMNVSTLELGDSALYLCASHPGESTGELFFGEGSRLTVL.

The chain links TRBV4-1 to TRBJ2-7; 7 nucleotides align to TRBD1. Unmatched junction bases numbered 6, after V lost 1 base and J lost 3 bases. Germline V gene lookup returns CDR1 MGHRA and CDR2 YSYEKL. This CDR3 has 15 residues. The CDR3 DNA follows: TGCGCCAGCAGCCAAGTAGCACAGGGGTACTACGAGCAGTACTTC. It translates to CASSQVAQGYYEQYF.

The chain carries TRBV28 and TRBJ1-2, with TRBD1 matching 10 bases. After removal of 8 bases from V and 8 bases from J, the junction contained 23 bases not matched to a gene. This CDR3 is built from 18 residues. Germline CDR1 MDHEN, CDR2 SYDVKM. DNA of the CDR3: TGTGCCAGCGTCAAGGCCAGTTTAATCCGGGACAGGGGTGGGGGCTACACCTTC. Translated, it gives CASVKASLIRDRGGGYTF.

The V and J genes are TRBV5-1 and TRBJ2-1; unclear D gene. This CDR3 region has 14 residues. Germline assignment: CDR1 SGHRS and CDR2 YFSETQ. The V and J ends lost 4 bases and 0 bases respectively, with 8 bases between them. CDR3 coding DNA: TGCGCCAGCAGCCCAACTACCTCCTACAATGAGCAGTTCTTC. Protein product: CASSPTTSYNEQFF.

The CDR3 loop reads CASSRLDGGSGYTF. DNA for the CDR3: TGTGCCAGCAGCCGCCTCGACGGGGGTTCTGGCTACACCTTC. The chain employs TRBV14 and TRBJ1-2; weak D call: TRBD1 (5 bases). This CDR3 spans 14 amino acids. The germline CDR1 and CDR2 sequences are SGHDN and FVKESK. Trimming removed 4 bases from V and 7 bases from J, with 16 bases in between.

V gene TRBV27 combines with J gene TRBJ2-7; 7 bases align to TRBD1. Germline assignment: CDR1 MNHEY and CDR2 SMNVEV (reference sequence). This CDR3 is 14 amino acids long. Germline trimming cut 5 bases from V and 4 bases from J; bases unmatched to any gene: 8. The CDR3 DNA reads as TGTGCCAGCAGTGTAGACAGGGTTTCGTACGAGCAGTACTTC. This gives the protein CASSVDRVSYEQYF.

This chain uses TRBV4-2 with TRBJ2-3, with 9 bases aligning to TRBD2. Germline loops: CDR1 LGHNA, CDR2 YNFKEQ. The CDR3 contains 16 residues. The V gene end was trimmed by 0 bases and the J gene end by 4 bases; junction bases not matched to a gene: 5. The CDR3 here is CASSQEGTSSADTQYF. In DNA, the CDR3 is TGTGCCAGCAGCCAAGAAGGGACTAGCAGTGCAGATACGCAGTATTTT.

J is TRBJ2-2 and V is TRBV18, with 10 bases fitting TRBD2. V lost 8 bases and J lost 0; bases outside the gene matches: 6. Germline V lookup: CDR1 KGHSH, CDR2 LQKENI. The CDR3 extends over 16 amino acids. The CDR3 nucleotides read TGTGCCAGCGCGCCTCTAGCGGGGGCGAACACCGGGGAGCTGTTTTTT. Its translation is CASAPLAGANTGELFF. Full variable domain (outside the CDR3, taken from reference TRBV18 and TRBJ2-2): NAGVMQNPRHLVRRRGQEARLRCSPMKGHSHVYWYRQLPEEGLKFMVYLQKENIIDESGMPKERFSAEFPKEGPSILRIQQVVRGDSAAYFCASAPLAGANTGELFFGEGSRLTVL.